What follows are 15 T cell receptor beta chains derived from one specimen sequenced in a study of cytomegalovirus exposure and HLA in healthy donors. Produced via immunoSEQ multiplex PCR; TCRdb's table is partial and in-frame only. This table has 200,000 to 300,000 clones, about 90% appearing once. Specimen: PBMCs. Receptor source: a man aged 18 to 30 in good health and CMV-seropositive.

The CDR3 loop reads CASSEADRESYEQYF. As DNA, the CDR3 is TGTGCCAGCAGTGAAGCGGACAGGGAGAGCTACGAGCAGTACTTC. The V gene is TRBV6-1, the J gene TRBJ2-7, with TRBD1 identical over 8 bases. The CDR3 has 15 amino acids. Germline-derived CDR1 and CDR2 are MNHNS and SASEGT. V was clipped by 0 bases and J by 3 bases; unmatched bases: 4.

This chain connects TRBV29-1 to TRBJ1-1; perhaps TRBD1 as D (5 bases). Germline V lookup: CDR1 SQVTM, CDR2 ANQGSEA. The length of the CDR3 is 12 residues. Trimming cost V 4 bases and J 2 bases, with 8 bases left between them. The CDR3 loop reads CSVAWGNTEAFF. DNA for the CDR3: TGCAGCGTTGCATGGGGCAACACTGAAGCTTTCTTT.

The V call is TRBV7-8, the J call TRBJ1-2; D unclear. The CDR3 totals 14 residues. With 2 bases removed from V and 6 bases from J, the gap between germline ends came to 13 bases. Germline V CDR1 and CDR2: SGHVS, FQNEAQ. The CDR3 loop is CASSLQTNLHGYTF. As DNA, the CDR3 is TGTGCCAGCAGCTTACAGACCAACTTGCATGGCTACACCTTC.

The CDR3 spells CASSLAASPYEQYF. CDR3 bases: TGTGCCAGCAGCTTGGCGGCGAGTCCCTACGAGCAGTACTTC. The chain has TRBV5-4 and TRBJ2-7; D unclear. From germline, CDR1 is SGHNT and CDR2 YYREEE (reference sequence). V was clipped by 0 bases and J by 2 bases, with 9 bases between them. This CDR3 has 14 residues. The complete variable domain, with remaining parts taken from reference TRBV5-4 and TRBJ2-7, reads ETGVTQSPTHLIKTRGQQVTLRCSSQSGHNTVSWYQQALGQGPQFIFQYYREEENGRGNFPPRFSGLQFPNYSSELNVNALELDDSALYLCASSLAASPYEQYFGPGTRLTVT.

The chain links TRBV30 to TRBJ2-1, with D maybe TRBD2 (6 bases). Trimming cost V 4 bases and J 0 bases, with 16 bases left between them. The V gene's germline CDR1 is GTSNPN and CDR2 SVGIG (reference sequence). The CDR3 has 16 amino acids. The DNA of the CDR3 is TGTGCCTGGACTCGCTGGCGGGGCATCTCCTACAATGAGCAGTTCTTC. Its protein product is CAWTRWRGISYNEQFF.

The chain recombines TRBV5-1 with TRBJ2-2, with 7 bases aligning to TRBD1. This CDR3 spans 12 amino acids. The germline V gene encodes CDR1 SGHRS and CDR2 YFSETQ. V shed 5 bases, J shed 7 bases, and the junction held 2 bases outside the gene matches. The CDR3 coding sequence is TGCGCCAGCAGTTGGGACAGCGGGGAGCTGTTTTTT. Translating it yields CASSWDSGELFF. The entire variable domain, with the rest obtained from reference TRBV5-1 and TRBJ2-2, is as follows: KAGVTQTPRYLIKTRGQQVTLSCSPISGHRSVSWYQQTPGQGLQFLFEYFSETQRNKGNFPGRFSGRQFSNSRSEMNVSTLELGDSALYLCASSWDSGELFFGEGSRLTVL.

The V and J genes are TRBV4-2 and TRBJ1-2; unclear D gene. The germline V and J ends were trimmed by 1 base and 0 bases, with 9 bases remaining between them. There are 15 residues in the CDR3. In germline, CDR1 is LGHNA, CDR2 YNFKEQ. CDR3 nucleotide sequence: TGTGCCAGCAGCCAAGCAGGCACTCCTAACTATGGCTACACCTTC. This codes for CASSQAGTPNYGYTF.

The chain is built from TRBV6-5 and TRBJ2-7, with 9 nucleotides matching TRBD1. Germline V CDR1 and CDR2: MNHEY, SVGAGI. The CDR3 has 15 amino acids. V was pared by 3 bases and J by 3 bases, with 6 bases of the junction left unmatched. CDR3 region: CASSYEGTGLYEQYF. CDR3 bases: TGTGCCAGCAGTTATGAGGGGACAGGGCTCTACGAGCAGTACTTC.

This chain links TRBV25-1 with TRBJ1-1; tentative D call: TRBD1 (5 bases). Trimming pared 2 bases from V and 5 bases from J, leaving 9 bases between. The CDR3 sequence is 13 residues long. The germline CDR1 and CDR2 sequences are MGHDK and SYGVNS. The CDR3 here is CASSELGGTEAFF. As DNA, the CDR3 is TGTGCCAGCAGTGAACTCGGGGGGACTGAAGCTTTCTTT.

The genes are TRBV5-1 and TRBJ1-5; no reliable D call. Germline values: CDR1 SGHRS, CDR2 YFSETQ. Between the trimmed V and J ends, which lost 0 bases and 6 bases, there was a span of 7 bases. The CDR3 contains 13 residues. CDR3 nucleotide sequence: TGCGCCAGCAGCTTGGAGTTCGGTCAGCCCCAGCATTTT. It codes for CASSLEFGQPQHF.

The chain employs TRBV15 and TRBJ2-7, with D possibly matching TRBD1 (5 bases). The CDR3 is 13 residues long. Trimming stripped 5 bases from V and 6 bases from J, with 14 bases between. Germline V gene lookup returns CDR1 LNHNV and CDR2 YYDKDF (reference sequence). The DNA of the CDR3 is TGTGCCACCAGCGGTAAGGGGTTGAGCGAGCAGTACTTC. Translation: CATSGKGLSEQYF.

The V call is TRBV29-1, the J call TRBJ2-3; D unresolved. Looked up from germline, CDR1 is SQVTM and CDR2 is ANQGSEA. V lost 3 bases to trimming and J lost 2 bases, with 9 bases between them. This CDR3 comprises 13 residues. This chain's CDR3 is CSVEVSLTDTQYF. The CDR3 bases are TGCAGCGTTGAGGTCTCCCTCACAGATACGCAGTATTTT.

V is TRBV2 and J is TRBJ1-4; tentatively, D is TRBD1 (5 bases). Trimming removed 2 bases at V and 4 bases at J, with 11 bases between. Germline lookup yields CDR1 SNHLY and CDR2 FYNNEI. CDR3 size: 15 residues. Here the CDR3 reads CASSEYDRSNEKLFF. The CDR3 DNA follows: TGTGCCAGCAGTGAATATGACAGAAGTAATGAAAAACTGTTTTTT.

The rearrangement uses TRBV6-5 and TRBJ2-1; weak D call: TRBD2 (6 bases). CDR1 is MNHEY and CDR2 is SVGAGI in the germline V gene. V was pared by 7 bases and J by 0 bases, with 7 bases between. The CDR3 has 13 residues. Written as DNA, the CDR3 is TGTGCCAGCAACGGGGGCTCCTACAATGAGCAGTTCTTC. Its translation is CASNGGSYNEQFF.

This clone has a single count. The genes are TRBV30 and TRBJ1-1, with D tentatively TRBD1 (5 bases). V gave up 0 bases and J gave up 3 bases, with 8 bases separating them. Germline V lookup: CDR1 GTSNPN, CDR2 SVGIG (reference sequence). CDR3 length: 13 amino acids. Written as DNA, the CDR3 is TGTGCCTGGAGTGTTGAGGGGTACACTGAAGCTTTCTTT. Its protein product is CAWSVEGYTEAFF.